Detailed here is one T cell receptor (beta chain). Its specificity is unknown. At the end of 10 days of culture, CD4+ T cells were isolated. It was two doses of either the BNT162b2 or mRNA-1273 vaccine that participants received. Half the medium was replaced with IL-2 medium on days 3 and 7. V trimming: 2 bases; J trimming: 6 bases; junction bases outside the gene matches: 8. Germline V gene lookup returns CDR1 LNHDA and CDR2 SQIVND (reference sequence). This CDR3 contains 15 residues. TCRdb's copy holds only in-frame clones and misses some; the assay was immunoSEQ multiplex PCR. The sample has approximately 37,000 clones; around 73% are singletons. This entry is derived from a study of vaccination effects on CD4 cells after COVID-19.

The gene calls are TRBV19 and TRBJ2-7, with 9 bases aligning to TRBD1. Here the sequenced sample was CD4+ T cells from PBMCs cultured without peptide, taken after COVID-19 vaccination. The receptor's source is a human donor who received a COVID-19 vaccine. The CDR3 region is CASSISGTGWGEQYF. The CDR3 nucleotides read TGTGCCAGTAGTATATCAGGGACAGGGTGGGGCGAGCAGTACTTC.